This entry describes one T cell receptor beta chain. The antigen remains unidentified. The data belong to a study of spatial heterogeneity in lung cancer. Study information: Taken at a median of approximately 23 months after resection, follow-up PBMC samples underwent sequencing when available. Study observations and caveats: Compared with follow-up, resection was when ubiquitous expanded tumor TCRs appeared in blood more.

The CDR3 runs 16 residues. Trimming left V 6 bases short and J 4 bases short, with 22 bases between. The germline gives CDR1 SGHAT, CDR2 FQDESV (reference sequence). Each TCR cDNA molecule bore a unique molecular identifier. TCRdb analysed the 5' RACE reads with MiXCR anew, one entry per CDR3 protein. The sample shows around 29,000 distinct CDR3 sequences, under 11% of them seen only once. Sample time point: blood at routine non-recurrence follow-up after resection. The sequenced material consisted of unsorted whole RNA from tumor, nontumor lung or frozen PBMC. The sample here was PBMCs, taken at follow-up. The TCR originated in a female donor with early-stage non-small cell lung cancer. This chain connects TRBV11-1 to TRBJ2-7, with D perhaps being TRBD1 or TRBD2 (6 bases each). DNA for the CDR3: TGTGCCAGCAGTAAAGGAGGGTCAACAGGGTTTTACGAGCAGTACTTC. It encodes CASSKGGSTGFYEQYF.